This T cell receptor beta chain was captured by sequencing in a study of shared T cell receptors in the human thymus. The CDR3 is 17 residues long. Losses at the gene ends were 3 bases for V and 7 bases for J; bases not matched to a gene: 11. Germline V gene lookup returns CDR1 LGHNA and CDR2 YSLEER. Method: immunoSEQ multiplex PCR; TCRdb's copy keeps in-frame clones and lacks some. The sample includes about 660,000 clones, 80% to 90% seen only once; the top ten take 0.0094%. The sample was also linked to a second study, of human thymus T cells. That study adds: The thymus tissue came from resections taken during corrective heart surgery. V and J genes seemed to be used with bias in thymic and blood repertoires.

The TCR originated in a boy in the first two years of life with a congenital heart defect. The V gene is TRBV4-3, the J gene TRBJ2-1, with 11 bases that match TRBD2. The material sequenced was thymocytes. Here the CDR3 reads CASSHQLAGVGRNEQFF. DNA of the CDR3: TGCGCCAGCAGCCACCAACTAGCGGGAGTGGGTAGGAATGAGCAGTTCTTC.